Shown below are 5 T cell receptor beta chains from a single sample sequenced in a study of technical replicates of blood from a handful of donors. Produced via immunoSEQ multiplex PCR; TCRdb's table is partial and in-frame only. The repertoire holds tens of thousands of clones, with about 95% as singletons. Sample: T cells isolated from PBMCs. The receptors stem from a human donor in good health.

The chain links TRBV27 to TRBJ1-3; 7 bases are a match to TRBD1. The CDR3 spans 14 residues. The germline V gene has CDR1 MNHEY and CDR2 SMNVEV (reference sequence). J lost 2 bases, V lost 3 bases, and 1 base had no gene match. The CDR3 coding sequence is TGTGCCAGCAGTTTGAGGGGGCCTGGAAACACCATATATTTT. Translated: CASSLRGPGNTIYF.

This rearrangement joins TRBV2 to TRBJ1-1; D gene uncertain. Trimming stripped 5 bases from V and 3 bases from J, with 7 bases between. This CDR3 spans 12 amino acids. Germline CDR1 and CDR2: SNHLY and FYNNEI. This chain's CDR3 is CASSWTDTEAFF. CDR3 coding DNA: TGTGCCAGCAGTTGGACTGACACTGAAGCTTTCTTT.

The chain employs TRBV7-9 and TRBJ2-7; the match to TRBD1 covers 8 bases. The V and J ends lost 3 bases and 5 bases, in that order; junction bases with no gene match: 3. Germline V gene sequence: CDR1 SEHNR, CDR2 FQNEAQ (reference sequence). The CDR3 spans 13 residues. The CDR3 region is CASSFQGADEQYF. DNA for the CDR3: TGTGCCAGCAGCTTCCAGGGGGCTGACGAGCAGTACTTC.

V usage is TRBV27 and J usage is TRBJ2-7; 10 nucleotides align to TRBD2. The CDR3 has 18 amino acids. The junction had 12 bases not matched to a gene; V was cut back by 0 bases and J by 4 bases. Germline V lookup: CDR1 MNHEY, CDR2 SMNVEV (reference sequence). CDR3: CASSLSQLAGIGGYEQYF. CDR3 bases: TGTGCCAGCAGTTTATCCCAACTAGCGGGAATCGGAGGGTACGAGCAGTACTTC.

The chain uses TRBV30 and TRBJ2-2, with D hard to call. The V and J ends lost 0 bases and 6 bases respectively, with 8 bases between them. CDR1 and CDR2 from the germline V gene are GTSNPN and SVGIG (reference sequence). The CDR3 has 13 residues. The CDR3 spells CAWSVESSGELFF. The CDR3 coding sequence is TGTGCCTGGAGTGTAGAGAGTTCCGGGGAGCTGTTTTTT.